Listed below are T cell receptor beta chains from one sample, sequenced in a study of T cell responses to AZD1222 COVID-19 vaccine. Sequencing was performed with immunoSEQ multiplex PCR; in TCRdb, only in-frame clones are kept and a portion is missing. The sample has under 85,000 clones; roughly 87% are singletons. The sequences come from peripheral blood, collected on day 0 of AZD1222 vaccination. Receptor source: an adult in good health. The CDR3 runs from the conserved cysteine through the conserved F or W. D genes are given only for firm matches. The size entry is marked missing in some rows and otherwise reads once, few, many or a size class.

J gene | clone size | V gene | D gene | CDR3 protein | CDR3 DNA
TRBJ2-2 | - | TRBV30 | - | CAWTYGNTGELFF | TGTGCCTGGACTTACGGTAATACCGGGGAGCTGTTTTTT
TRBJ1-1 | once | TRBV7-2 | TRBD1 | CASSTTLTGPTEAFF | TGTGCCAGCAGCACTACCTTGACAGGGCCCACCGAAGCTTTCTTT
TRBJ2-5 | - | TRBV7-9 | - | CASEETQYF | TGTGCCAGCGAAGAGACCCAGTACTTC
TRBJ2-7 | - | TRBV9 | TRBD2 | CASSPRGLAGTLNEQYF | TGTGCCAGCAGCCCGAGAGGGCTAGCGGGGACTTTAAACGAGCAGTACTTC
TRBJ1-2 | - | TRBV2 | TRBD1 | CASSRIKGAGGYTF | TGTGCCAGCAGTAGAATCAAGGGGGCAGGTGGCTACACCTTC
TRBJ2-3 | - | TRBV5-6 | TRBD1 | CASSRRQGVTDTQYF | TGTGCCAGCAGCCGGAGACAGGGTGTGACAGATACGCAGTATTTT
TRBJ1-4 | once | TRBV5-8 | - | CASSPGRNEKLFF | TGTGCCAGCAGCCCCGGACGGAATGAAAAACTGTTTTTT
TRBJ2-7 | - | TRBV19 | - | CASSIYDEQYF | TGTGCCAGTAGTATATATGACGAGCAGTACTTC
TRBJ1-2 | - | TRBV2 | - | CASSGGNDYGYTF | TGTGCCAGCAGTGGGGGGAATGACTATGGCTACACCTTC
TRBJ2-1 | - | TRBV18 | TRBD2 | CASSAAGGNYNEQFF | TGTGCCAGCTCCGCGGCGGGAGGGAATTACAATGAGCAGTTCTTC
TRBJ2-7 | - | TRBV18 | - | CASSPALRGRGYEQYF | TGTGCCAGCTCACCGGCCCTCAGGGGAAGGGGCTACGAGCAGTACTTC
TRBJ2-1 | - | TRBV12-3/TRBV12-4 | - | CASSSAYNEQFF | TGTGCCAGCAGTTCTGCCTACAATGAGCAGTTCTTC
TRBJ1-3 | - | TRBV19 | - | CASRSGNTIYF | TGTGCCAGTAGGTCCGGAAACACCATATATTTT
TRBJ1-5 | - | TRBV29-1 | TRBD1 | CSVSNGQGSQPQHF | TGCAGCGTTTCTAACGGACAGGGGAGTCAGCCCCAGCATTTT
TRBJ2-1 | - | TRBV7-7 | - | CASSLGPRVGSYNEQFF | TGTGCCAGCAGCTTAGGGCCCCGGGTGGGCTCCTACAATGAGCAGTTCTTC
TRBJ1-2 | - | TRBV11-2 | TRBD1 | CASSFTGDLVGYTF | TGTGCCAGCAGCTTTACAGGGGATCTGGTTGGCTACACCTTC
TRBJ2-3 | - | TRBV6-1 | - | CASSEAARGTDTQYF | TGTGCCAGCAGTGAAGCGGCGAGGGGTACAGATACGCAGTATTTT
TRBJ1-5 | once | TRBV12-5 | - | CASGLFPGRSNQPQHF | TGTGCTAGTGGACTTTTTCCCGGGCGGAGCAATCAGCCCCAGCATTTT
TRBJ2-7 | - | TRBV7-5 | - | CVRSATGGGIILTYEQYF | TGTGTCAGAAGCGCGACAGGGGGCGGCATCATCCTCACCTACGAGCAGTACTTC
TRBJ1-6 | - | TRBV30 | - | CAWSATLGKRSPLHF | TGTGCCTGGAGTGCCACCCTTGGGAAGAGATCACCCCTCCACTTT
TRBJ1-2 | once | TRBV12-3/TRBV12-4 | - | CASSLGQGNGYTF | TGTGCCAGCAGTTTAGGCCAGGGTAATGGCTACACCTTC
TRBJ1-2 | - | TRBV6-5 | - | CASSLGGARGYTF | TGTGCCAGCAGCCTCGGGGGCGCGAGGGGCTACACCTTC
TRBJ1-3 | - | TRBV7-2 | - | CASSFEGGNTIYF | TGTGCCAGCAGCTTTGAAGGGGGAAACACCATATATTTT
TRBJ1-1 | - | TRBV28 | TRBD1 | CASLLGRGTEAFF | TGTGCCAGCTTACTGGGCAGGGGGACTGAAGCTTTCTTT
TRBJ2-2 | - | TRBV6-5 | - | CASTLDTGELFF | TGTGCCAGCACGTTAGACACCGGGGAGCTGTTTTTT
TRBJ1-1 | - | TRBV2 | - | CASRGGGRDTEAFF | TGTGCCAGCAGGGGAGGGGGTCGGGACACTGAAGCTTTCTTT
TRBJ1-2 | - | TRBV15 | - | CATRDDGNYGYTF | TGTGCCACCCGGGATGATGGAAACTATGGCTACACCTTC
TRBJ1-3 | once | TRBV28 | - | CASLDSRSGNTIYF | TGTGCCAGTTTGGACAGCCGCTCTGGAAACACCATATATTTT